This TCR beta chain emerged from a study of post-analysis software for immune sequencing data. The CDR3 is 14 amino acids. V lost 4 bases, J lost 4 bases, and 14 bases lay in between. Germline V lookup: CDR1 DFQATT, CDR2 SNEGSKA (reference sequence). A remark on this clonotype: Its specificity is unknown.

Prepared libraries of TCR beta cDNA carried unique molecular identifiers. Each batch of about 0.85 to 10 million T cells produced some 500,000 cDNA molecules. One entry per CDR3 protein results from TCRdb running MiXCR on the PCR reads. The profile shows about half a million distinct CDR3 sequences, 40% to 55% of them singletons. General study points: Roughly 5 TRBV segments, TRBV5-6, TRBV5-1 and TRBV20-1 among them, were found more frequent in patients than controls.

The specimen sequenced was blood. This sequence joins TRBV20-1 and TRBJ1-5; D uncertain. This receptor was obtained from a girl aged 10 to 17 with multiple sclerosis. In DNA, the CDR3 is TGCAGTGCTACCCTCCGGGCCGGTAATCAGCCCCAGCATTTT. The encoded protein is CSATLRAGNQPQHF.